This TCR beta chain comes out of a study of glioma-infiltrating T cells after dendritic cell vaccination listed by TCRdb under 2016. Looking at the study overall: A cohort of 15 glioblastoma patients from Phase I and II dendritic cell vaccination trials was included, of whom 9 were newly diagnosed and 6 had recurrent disease. Autologous tumor lysate-pulsed dendritic cell vaccination was administered to the patients between the early 2000s and the early 2010s. To make the vaccine, monocyte-derived dendritic cells were cultured for 7 to 8 days with IL-4 and GM-CSF and then pulsed overnight with autologous tumor lysate. Each patient was given three intradermal dendritic cell vaccine injections, spaced two weeks apart, in the arm below the axilla. In glioblastoma patients vaccinated with dendritic cells, deep sequencing of TCR beta CDR3 regions served to measure the amount of tumor-infiltrating lymphocytes and to compare repertoires between tumor and blood. TCR sequencing metrics, including TIL content and tumor-blood repertoire overlap, were correlated with survival after dendritic cell vaccination.

The investigation overall reported the following: The three-group TCR overlap response model was characterized as speculative, and prospective validation of the model was stated to be required. TCR clonality showed no direct relationship with survival, which suggests that a diverse polyclonal response may matter. The cohort was small and heterogeneous, only a few patients had full blood and tumor sets, and even fewer had initial-recurrent tumor pairs. Higher estimated pretreatment TIL content predicted longer time to progression and overall survival after dendritic cell vaccination.

Points on this clone: Its binding antigen is unknown. No clone much larger than this one lies a single base away; base qualities are absent.

TCRB CDR3 regions were amplified from roughly 1.8 ug genomic DNA, or all available DNA if less, using the immunoSEQ assay. Multiplex PCR used 60 forward primers for TCR V beta segments and 13 reverse primers for J beta segments. Synthetic control templates were spiked into each sample at limiting dilution to estimate reads per starting template. The Illumina HiSeq System generated sequencing reads of 87 bp. In the original analysis: PCR and sequencing errors were removed by merging closely related sequences with a nearest neighbor algorithm. TCR overlap was defined as the percentage of unique tumor TCR beta sequences that were also found in the peripheral blood of the same patient. Drawn from immuneACCESS, this table holds only the in-frame rearrangements with V and J called that TCRdb kept. Clones are partly lost; checked studies trace under half to an unresolved V gene and leave the rest unexplained. That table supplies the V and J calls and clone size; D and trimming were determined from the DNA. A total of fewer than 110,000 clones appear in this sample, about four fifths of them only once. About an eighth of the sample rests with the top ten.

Patients were selected for having adequate residual fresh-frozen tumor tissue and more than two years of available survival data. An isocitrate dehydrogenase mutation was not carried by any of the glioblastoma patients, although molecular status was otherwise variable. PBMC were collected before vaccination, two weeks after the third vaccination, and at tumor progression if progression occurred. The Qiagen DNeasy Blood extraction Kit was used to extract genomic DNA. The TCR sequence derives from a human donor with glioblastoma. Sequenced material: blood, taken before dendritic cell vaccination.

The nucleotide sequence reads TGCGCCAGCAGCCAGTCGGGCGGGGAATATGGCTACACCTTC. This gives the protein CASSQSGGEYGYTF. The rearrangement combines TRBV5-1 with TRBJ1-2, with the D gene not clear enough to name. V was cut back by 4 bases and J by 5 bases, leaving a gap of 15 bases between them. From its cysteine to its phenylalanine, the CDR3 spans 14 amino acids. Only the CDR3 part of the read is kept: 42 bases, read in frame from the first base. CDR1 SGHRS and CDR2 YFSETQ were looked up in the germline V gene. This CDR3, with the reference TRBV5-1 and TRBJ1-2 proteins standing in past its ends, gives the full variable domain KAGVTQTPRYLIKTRGQQVTLSCSPISGHRSVSWYQQTPGQGLQFLFEYFSETQRNKGNFPGRFSGRQFSNSRSEMNVSTLELGDSALYLCASSQSGGEYGYTFGSGTRLTVV.